The rows below give T cell receptor beta chains drawn from one sample of a study of beta chain features in type 1 diabetes. Data came from immunoSEQ multiplex PCR; TCRdb stores just in-frame clones and leaves some out. The sample lists about 140,000 clones; 6.5% to 8.5% were seen once. Material: central memory CD4+ T cells from blood. The origin of the receptors is a woman in her 30s in good health. Each CDR3 is given with its conserved first and last residue. Fields, in order: D gene, J gene, V gene, clone size, CDR3 protein, CDR3 DNA. A D gene is named only where the DNA matches it firmly. For some rows the clone size is stated as once, few or many, or as a class when expanded; others skip it.

NA	TRBJ1-1	TRBV27	NA	CASSGFLNTEAFF	TGTGCCAGCAGCGGGTTCCTGAACACTGAAGCTTTCTTT
TRBD1	TRBJ2-3	TRBV11-3	NA	CASSLSGQGAKHTQYF	TGTGCCAGCAGCTTATCGGGACAGGGGGCTAAGCATACGCAGTATTTT
TRBD1	TRBJ1-2	TRBV28	few	CASGPGQGTDGYTF	TGTGCCAGCGGGCCCGGACAGGGCACGGACGGCTACACCTTC
NA	TRBJ2-5	TRBV5-1	NA	CASSFQGIQETQYF	TGCGCCAGCAGCTTCCAGGGAATCCAAGAGACCCAGTACTTC
NA	TRBJ1-2	TRBV20-1	many	CSAPDLYGYTF	TGCAGTGCCCCCGACTTATATGGCTACACCTTC
TRBD1	TRBJ1-1	TRBV5-1	few	CASSSGLQGADTEAFF	TGCGCCAGCAGCTCGGGGCTACAGGGGGCAGACACTGAAGCTTTCTTT
TRBD2	TRBJ2-4	TRBV19	NA	CASSIPGGSKNIQYF	TGTGCCAGTAGTATTCCCGGGGGGTCCAAAAACATTCAGTACTTC
TRBD1	TRBJ2-1	TRBV14	few	CASSPDRGSYNEQFF	TGTGCCAGCAGCCCTGACAGGGGCTCCTACAATGAGCAGTTCTTC
TRBD1	TRBJ1-1	TRBV28	NA	CASSLGSGGMAFF	TGTGCCAGCAGTTTAGGCTCAGGGGGCATGGCTTTCTTT
TRBD2	TRBJ2-5	TRBV7-2	NA	CASSGGLAGAGAQYF	TGTGCCAGCAGCGGGGGACTAGCGGGAGCGGGGGCCCAGTACTTC
TRBD2	TRBJ2-5	TRBV29-1	NA	CSVMTSGSETQYF	TGCAGCGTGATGACTAGCGGGAGTGAGACCCAGTACTTC
TRBD1	TRBJ1-2	TRBV28	NA	CASRGQGKNYGYTF	TGTGCCAGCCGGGGACAGGGAAAAAACTATGGCTACACCTTC
NA	TRBJ2-7	TRBV7-3	few	CASSPGGYEQYF	TGTGCCAGCAGCCCCGGCGGTTACGAGCAGTACTTC
TRBD2	TRBJ2-7	TRBV11-2	NA	CASSLVSLAGGAYEQYF	TGTGCCAGCAGCTTAGTCAGTCTAGCGGGAGGCGCCTACGAGCAGTACTTC
NA	TRBJ2-7	TRBV4-2	few	CASSRLEGAGTYEQYF	TGTGCCAGCAGCCGGTTGGAGGGGGCGGGGACCTACGAGCAGTACTTC
NA	TRBJ2-7	TRBV28	many	CASSVRNEQYF	TGTGCCAGCAGTGTTCGTAACGAGCAGTACTTC
TRBD1	TRBJ1-5	TRBV28	few	CASSLTGAYNQPQHF	TGTGCCAGCAGTCTTACAGGGGCCTACAATCAGCCCCAGCATTTT